The T cell receptor beta chain under discussion was sequenced for a study of PD-1 blockade in classical Hodgkin lymphoma. In the study overall: Intravenous delivery of nivolumab at 3 mg/kg to patients occurred every 2 weeks. Study outcomes and limitations: Possibly reflecting disease activity or prior therapy, repertoire differences have causes that remain undefined. Researchers reported that CD4+ TCR diversity, though not CD8+, rose significantly by C4D1.

Generated by immunoSEQ multiplex PCR, the TCRdb table keeps only in-frame clones and is missing some. The repertoire has 11,000 to 15,000 clones, around 84% of them found once; the top ten carry approximately 25%. Details on this clone: As yet, its antigen is unknown.

The CDR3 loop spans 18 amino acids. Germline trimming cut 7 bases from V and 5 bases from J; bases unmatched to any gene: 15. Looked up from germline, CDR1 is SGHTA and CDR2 is FQGNSA. Following autologous stem cell transplantation, relapse occurred in every patient, and exposure to brentuximab vedotin varied. This clonotype was obtained from a human donor with classical Hodgkin lymphoma. The specimen comprised peripheral blood mononuclear cells (PBMCs), sampled at baseline. The V call is TRBV7-2, the J call TRBJ2-5; TRBD2 matches 14 bases. CDR3 sequence (DNA): TGTGCCAGCACTTGGACTAGCGGGGGGATAGCCCCAGAGGAGACCCAGTACTTC. Translating it yields CASTWTSGGIAPEETQYF.